The rows below give T cell receptor beta chains drawn from one sample of a study of cytotoxic CD8 clonotypes in ibrutinib-treated CLL. This table comes from immunoSEQ multiplex PCR, and its TCRdb copy is limited to in-frame clones, with some not included. Counted here are 250,000 to 350,000 clones, more than 70% occurring once; the ten biggest clones make up about 5.3%. Specimen: PBMCs, collected at disease progression, from a patient treated with ibrutinib. These receptors were collected from a human donor with chronic lymphocytic leukemia. Each CDR3 is given with its conserved first and last residue. Fields, in order: clone size, J gene, D gene, V gene, CDR3 protein, CDR3 DNA. D genes are given only for firm matches. Size is stated for part of the rows, as once, few or many counts, or as a class when the clone is expanded.

- TRBJ2-1 - TRBV27 CASSRTNNEQFF TGTGCCAGCAGCCGGACGAACAATGAGCAGTTCTTC
- TRBJ2-3 TRBD1 TRBV19 CASSIDLNAAGTGSADTQYF TGTGCCAGTAGTATAGATCTGAATGCCGCCGGGACAGGGAGCGCAGATACGCAGTATTTT
- TRBJ2-1 TRBD2 TRBV29-1 CSTSGGASNEQFF TGCAGCACAAGCGGGGGGGCCAGTAATGAGCAGTTCTTC
- TRBJ1-2 - TRBV20-1 CSVETGYGYTF TGCAGTGTCGAGACAGGCTATGGCTACACCTTC
- TRBJ2-3 - TRBV7-9 CASSFWGQASTDTQYF TGTGCCAGCAGCTTTTGGGGGCAGGCTAGCACAGATACGCAGTATTTT
- TRBJ2-6 - TRBV4-1 CASSQATGANVLTF TGCGCCAGCAGCCAAGCAACTGGCGCCAACGTCCTGACTTTC
- TRBJ1-4 - TRBV18 CASSPLGLSTNEKLFF TGTGCCAGCTCACCCTTGGGGTTGTCGACTAATGAAAAACTGTTTTTT
- TRBJ1-2 - TRBV19 CASSFLGGAAYGYTF TGTGCCAGTAGTTTTCTCGGGGGGGCGGCCTATGGCTACACCTTC
- TRBJ2-5 TRBD1 TRBV4-1 CASSQDQRTGFETQYF TGCGCCAGCAGCCAAGATCAGAGGACAGGGTTCGAGACCCAGTACTTC
- TRBJ1-5 TRBD1 TRBV6-1 CASNPRTGINQPQHF TGTGCCAGCAATCCCCGGACAGGGATCAATCAGCCCCAGCATTTT
- TRBJ2-7 - TRBV27 CASSLIGGEQYF TGTGCCAGCAGTTTAATAGGTGGCGAGCAGTACTTC
- TRBJ2-7 - TRBV7-2 CASSSGPGVYEQYF TGTGCCAGCAGCTCGGGGCCGGGAGTCTACGAGCAGTACTTC
- TRBJ2-3 - TRBV5-6 CASSLAESGRRSDTQYF TGTGCCAGCAGCTTGGCTGAATCAGGCCGTAGATCAGATACGCAGTATTTT
once TRBJ2-2 - TRBV5-1 CASSLPPGELFF TGCGCCAGCAGCCTACCCCCCGGGGAGCTGTTTTTT
- TRBJ2-7 TRBD2 TRBV27 CASSSRTSRIHEQYF TGTGCCAGCAGTTCCAGGACTAGTCGAATCCACGAGCAGTACTTC
- TRBJ2-7 TRBD2 TRBV4-1 CASGAGLVGPYEQYF TGCGCCAGCGGCGCCGGACTAGTGGGGCCCTACGAGCAGTACTTC
- TRBJ1-2 TRBD1 TRBV28 CATLRGRRDGYTF TGTGCCACCCTGAGGGGGCGGAGGGATGGCTACACCTTC
- TRBJ2-3 TRBD2 TRBV28 CASSSFLAEHTDTQYF TGTGCCAGCAGTTCCTTTCTAGCGGAGCACACAGATACGCAGTATTTT
- TRBJ1-5 - TRBV6-1 CASSEARGSYQPQHF TGTGCCAGCAGTGAAGCGAGGGGATCTTATCAGCCCCAGCATTTT
- TRBJ2-1 TRBD2 TRBV7-3 CASSPRLAFYNEQFF TGTGCCAGCAGCCCCCGACTAGCCTTCTACAATGAGCAGTTCTTC
- TRBJ2-1 TRBD2 TRBV9 CASSVVRGLAGGPSSYNEQFF TGTGCCAGCAGCGTAGTGAGGGGACTAGCGGGGGGACCGAGCTCCTACAATGAGCAGTTCTTC
- TRBJ2-7 TRBD2 TRBV4-2 CASSQVSSGPVEQYF TGTGCCAGCAGCCAAGTAAGTAGCGGGCCAGTCGAGCAGTACTTC
- TRBJ2-1 - TRBV7-2 CASSLGLDYNEQFF TGTGCCAGCAGCCTCGGACTCGACTACAATGAGCAGTTCTTC
- TRBJ2-7 - TRBV27 CASSLYRQGPYEQYF TGTGCCAGCAGTTTATACCGCCAGGGGCCTTACGAGCAGTACTTC
- TRBJ2-2 TRBD2 TRBV7-3 CASRLAGGTGELFF TGTGCCAGCAGACTAGCGGGAGGAACCGGGGAGCTGTTTTTT
- TRBJ1-3 - TRBV28 CASSFDGSSSGNTIYF TGTGCCAGCAGTTTCGATGGATCGAGCTCTGGAAACACCATATATTTT
few TRBJ1-3 TRBD1 TRBV5-6 CASRLNRGRSGNTIYF TGTGCCAGCAGGCTGAACAGGGGGCGATCTGGAAACACCATATATTTT
- TRBJ1-3 - TRBV18 CASSPRTASSGNTIYF TGTGCCAGCTCACCGCGGACCGCTAGCTCTGGAAACACCATATATTTT
- TRBJ1-1 - TRBV5-4 CASSLVSWYMNTEAFF TGTGCCAGCAGCTTGGTTTCTTGGTACATGAACACTGAAGCTTTCTTT
- TRBJ1-3 - TRBV6-5 CASMYRNTIYF TGTGCCAGCATGTATAGAAACACCATATATTTT
- TRBJ2-1 - TRBV9 CASSVAAVYNEQFF TGTGCCAGCAGCGTAGCGGCAGTCTACAATGAGCAGTTCTTC